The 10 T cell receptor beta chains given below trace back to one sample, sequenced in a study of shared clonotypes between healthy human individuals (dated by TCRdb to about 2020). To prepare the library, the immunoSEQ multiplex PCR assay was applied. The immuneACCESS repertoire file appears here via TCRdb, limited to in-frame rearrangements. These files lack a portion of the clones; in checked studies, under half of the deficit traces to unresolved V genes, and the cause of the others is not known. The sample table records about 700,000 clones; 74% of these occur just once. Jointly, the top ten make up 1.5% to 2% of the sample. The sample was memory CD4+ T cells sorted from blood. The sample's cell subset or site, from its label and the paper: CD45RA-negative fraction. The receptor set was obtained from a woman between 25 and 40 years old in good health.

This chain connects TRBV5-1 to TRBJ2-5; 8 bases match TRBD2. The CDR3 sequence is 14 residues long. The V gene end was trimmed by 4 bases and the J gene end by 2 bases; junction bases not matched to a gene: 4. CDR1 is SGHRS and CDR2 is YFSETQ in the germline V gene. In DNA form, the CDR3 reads TGCGCCAGCAGCCCCAGCGGGAGTCAAGAGACCCAGTACTTC. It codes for CASSPSGSQETQYF. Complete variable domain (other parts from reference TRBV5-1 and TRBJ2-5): KAGVTQTPRYLIKTRGQQVTLSCSPISGHRSVSWYQQTPGQGLQFLFEYFSETQRNKGNFPGRFSGRQFSNSRSEMNVSTLELGDSALYLCASSPSGSQETQYFGPGTRLLVL.

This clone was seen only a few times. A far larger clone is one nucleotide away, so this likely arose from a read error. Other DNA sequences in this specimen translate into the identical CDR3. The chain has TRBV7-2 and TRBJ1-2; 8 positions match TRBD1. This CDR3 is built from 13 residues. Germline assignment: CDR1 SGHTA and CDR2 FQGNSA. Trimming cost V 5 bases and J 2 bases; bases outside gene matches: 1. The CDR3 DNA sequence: TGTGCCAGCAGCCGGGACAGGAACTATGGCTACACCTTC. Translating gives CASSRDRNYGYTF. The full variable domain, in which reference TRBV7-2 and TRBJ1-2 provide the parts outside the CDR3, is GAGVSQSPSNKVTEKGKDVELRCDPISGHTALYWYRQSLGQGLEFLIYFQGNSAPDKSGLPSDRFSAERTGGSVSTLTIQRTQQEDSAVYLCASSRDRNYGYTFGSGTRLTVV.

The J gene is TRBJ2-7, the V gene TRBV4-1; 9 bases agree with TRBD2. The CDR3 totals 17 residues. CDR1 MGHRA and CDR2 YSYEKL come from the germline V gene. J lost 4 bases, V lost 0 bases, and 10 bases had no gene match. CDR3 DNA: TGCGCCAGCAGCCAAGAGACGGGGAGGAGCGGGAGGTACGAGCAGTACTTC. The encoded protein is CASSQETGRSGRYEQYF.

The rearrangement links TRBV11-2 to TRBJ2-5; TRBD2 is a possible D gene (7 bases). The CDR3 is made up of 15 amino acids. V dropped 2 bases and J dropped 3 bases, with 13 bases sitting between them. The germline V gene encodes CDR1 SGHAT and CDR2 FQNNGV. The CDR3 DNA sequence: TGTGCCAGCAGCTTACGGCCGGGGGGCGAAGAGACCCAGTACTTC. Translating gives CASSLRPGGEETQYF.

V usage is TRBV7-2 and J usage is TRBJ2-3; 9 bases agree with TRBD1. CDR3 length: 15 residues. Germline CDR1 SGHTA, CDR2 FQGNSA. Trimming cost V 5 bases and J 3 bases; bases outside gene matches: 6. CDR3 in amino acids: CASSTYRGRTDTQYF. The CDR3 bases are TGTGCCAGCAGCACCTACAGGGGGCGGACAGATACGCAGTATTTT.

The CDR3, as DNA: TGTGCCAGCAGCTTAGAGGGCGCCCCCTACAATGAGCAGTTCTTC. Translation gives CASSLEGAPYNEQFF. This chain uses TRBV7-2 with TRBJ2-1, with D hard to call. Germline values: CDR1 SGHTA, CDR2 FQGNSA. V gave up 1 base and J gave up 2 bases, with 9 bases separating them. This CDR3 has 15 residues.

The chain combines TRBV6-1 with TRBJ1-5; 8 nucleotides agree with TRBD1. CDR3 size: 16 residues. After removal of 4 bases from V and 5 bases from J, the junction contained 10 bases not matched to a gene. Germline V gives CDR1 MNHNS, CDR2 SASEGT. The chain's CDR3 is CASSAQDRVSDQPQHF. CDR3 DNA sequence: TGTGCCAGCAGTGCCCAGGACAGGGTGTCGGATCAGCCCCAGCATTTT.

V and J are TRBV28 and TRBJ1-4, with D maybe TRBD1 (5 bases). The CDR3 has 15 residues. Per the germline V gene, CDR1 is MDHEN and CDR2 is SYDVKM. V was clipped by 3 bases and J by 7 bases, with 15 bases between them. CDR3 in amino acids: CASSLTPRGGEKLFF. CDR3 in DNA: TGTGCCAGCAGTTTGACTCCTAGGGGTGGTGAAAAACTGTTTTTT.

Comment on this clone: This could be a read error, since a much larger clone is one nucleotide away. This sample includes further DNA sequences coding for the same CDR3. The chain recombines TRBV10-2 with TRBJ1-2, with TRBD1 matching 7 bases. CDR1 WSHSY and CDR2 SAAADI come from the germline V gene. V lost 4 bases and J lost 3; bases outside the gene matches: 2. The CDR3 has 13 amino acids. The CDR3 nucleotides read TGCGCCAGCAGTGCTACAGGGGACTATGGCTACACCTTC. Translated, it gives CASSATGDYGYTF.

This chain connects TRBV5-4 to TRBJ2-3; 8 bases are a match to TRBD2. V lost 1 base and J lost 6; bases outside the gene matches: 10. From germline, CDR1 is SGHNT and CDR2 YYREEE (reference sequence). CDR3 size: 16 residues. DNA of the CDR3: TGTGCCAGCAGCTTGCCCAGCGGGAGTGTTTCTGATACGCAGTATTTT. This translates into CASSLPSGSVSDTQYF.